The next 15 T cell receptor beta chains were all read from a single sample in a study of T cells after posttransplantation cyclophosphamide. Generated by immunoSEQ multiplex PCR, the TCRdb table keeps only in-frame clones and is missing some. The specimen has roughly 8,100 clones, none found just once. Treatment was busulfan-fludarabine conditioning, a marrow graft, and cyclophosphamide on days +3 and +4. The source material was PBMCs, sampled around 90 days after allogeneic stem cell transplant with posttransplant cyclophosphamide. The receptors come from a female patient in her 60s who received an allogeneic stem cell transplant from an unrelated donor, was CMV-positive, and had acute GVHD only. The T cells may partly be graft donor cells.

This clone is medium-sized within its sample. V and J are TRBV28 and TRBJ1-5; 7 bases match TRBD1. Germline trimming cut 11 bases from V and 5 bases from J; bases unmatched to any gene: 15. The CDR3 is made up of 15 amino acids. Germline V gives CDR1 MDHEN, CDR2 SYDVKM. The DNA of the CDR3 is TGTGCCGCCTTGGGGGCAACAGGGGCGGATCAGCCCCAGCATTTT. Its protein product is CAALGATGADQPQHF.

This clone has a count of ten or more. The DNA for the CDR3 is TGTGCCTGGAGTGTAACTCGATCCTGGAACACTGAAGCTTTCTTT. This sequence encodes CAWSVTRSWNTEAFF. This sequence joins TRBV30 and TRBJ1-1; no clear D gene. Per germline, CDR1 GTSNPN and CDR2 SVGIG (reference sequence). This CDR3 has 15 amino acids. Trimming took 0 bases from V and 1 from J, leaving 12 bases between them.

This clone was recorded many times. The V call is TRBV28, the J call TRBJ1-6; 7 bases are shared with TRBD1. Trimming at V came to 2 bases and at J to 7 bases, leaving 11 bases not matched to a gene. The CDR3 totals 17 residues. CDR1 and CDR2 from the germline V gene are MDHEN and SYDVKM. For the CDR3, the DNA is TGTGCCAGCAGTTTAATAGAAGGGGGACAGATGAATTCACCCCTCCACTTT. Translation gives CASSLIEGGQMNSPLHF.

This clone has ten or more counts. The chain links TRBV5-4 to TRBJ2-2; TRBD1 aligns across 9 bases. CDR1 and CDR2 from the germline V gene are SGHNT and YYREEE (reference sequence). The CDR3 consists of 15 residues. The V gene end was trimmed by 0 bases and the J gene end by 6 bases; junction bases not matched to a gene: 3. The CDR3, as DNA: TGTGCCAGCAGCTTGGCCGGGACAGGGCCCGGGGAGCTGTTTTTT. Amino acids: CASSLAGTGPGELFF.

There are many counts of this clone. The rearrangement links TRBV19 to TRBJ1-5; 9 positions agree with TRBD1. This CDR3 region has 14 residues. Germline V gene data show CDR1 as LNHDA and CDR2 as SQIVND (reference sequence). The J segment lost 7 bases and the V segment lost 7 bases, leaving 8 bases of the junction unmatched. CDR3 sequence reads: CASTLTGGGQPQHF. CDR3 DNA sequence: TGTGCCAGTACCCTGACAGGGGGAGGGCAGCCCCAGCATTTT.

Many counts were recorded for this clone. CDR3 amino acids: CASSEAGVNTGELFF. The CDR3 bases are TGTGCCAGCAGTGAGGCGGGAGTGAACACCGGGGAGCTGTTTTTT. The chain uses TRBV2 and TRBJ2-2; 7 nucleotides align to TRBD2. V lost 3 bases and J lost 1; bases outside the gene matches: 2. The CDR3 totals 15 residues. Germline V gene lookup returns CDR1 SNHLY and CDR2 FYNNEI.

The sample holds many counts of this clone. This sequence joins TRBV7-2 and TRBJ1-2; TRBD1 matches 7 bases. The V segment lost 1 base and the J segment 0 bases; nucleotides outside the gene matches: 5. The CDR3 length is 16 residues. Germline values: CDR1 SGHTA, CDR2 FQGNSA. The CDR3 bases are TGTGCCAGCAGCTTAGAGAGGACAGGATCTAACTATGGCTACACCTTC. Protein: CASSLERTGSNYGYTF.

This clone was seen ten or more times. The rearrangement uses TRBV5-1 and TRBJ1-1; a weak D match, TRBD1 (6 bases). The V and J ends lost 4 bases and 5 bases respectively, with 12 bases between them. Germline V gene lookup returns CDR1 SGHRS and CDR2 YFSETQ. The CDR3 extends over 13 amino acids. The CDR3 is CASSPQGWTEAFF. CDR3 nucleotides: TGCGCCAGCAGCCCCCAGGGGTGGACTGAAGCTTTCTTT.

This clone was seen ten or more times. The V call is TRBV15, the J call TRBJ1-2; D unclear. The V end lost 0 bases, the J end lost 7 bases, and 12 bases lay between the germline ends. Germline V lookup: CDR1 LNHNV, CDR2 YYDKDF (reference sequence). CDR3 length: 14 amino acids. The DNA of the CDR3 is TGTGCCACCAGCAGAGATGCGGCAAATCCTGGCTACACCTTC. It yields the protein CATSRDAANPGYTF.

This clone was picked up a small number of times. The V and J genes are TRBV10-3 and TRBJ2-3, with a possible D match to TRBD2 (6 bases). The CDR3 has 15 residues. Germline V gene sequence: CDR1 ENHRY, CDR2 SYGVKD. Trimming pared 3 bases from V and 0 bases from J, leaving 10 bases between. In DNA, the CDR3 is TGTGCCATCAGTGATGGCGGGGTAAGCACAGATACGCAGTATTTT. Amino acid sequence: CAISDGGVSTDTQYF.

This clone has at least ten counts. J is TRBJ2-7 and V is TRBV19; TRBD2 matches 8 bases. The CDR3 sequence is 14 residues long. V was clipped by 6 bases and J by 7 bases; unmatched bases: 11. Germline V CDR1 and CDR2: LNHDA, SQIVND (reference sequence). The CDR3 region is CASRRRAGVGEQYF. In DNA, the CDR3 is TGTGCCAGTAGAAGGAGAGCGGGGGTGGGGGAGCAGTACTTC.

Many counts were recorded for this clone. For the CDR3, the DNA is TGCGCCAGCAGCTTGGGGACCGGGACTAGCGGGACTCTGTCCTACGAGCAGTACTTC. Translating it yields CASSLGTGTSGTLSYEQYF. The chain has TRBV5-1 and TRBJ2-7; 13 positions agree with TRBD2. This CDR3 spans 19 amino acids. Germline V CDR1 and CDR2: SGHRS, YFSETQ. J gave up 1 base and V 0 bases, and 10 bases lay outside the gene matches.

This clone was seen at least ten times. The junction departs from germline at one end; a sequencing error may be responsible. DNA for the CDR3: TGCAGTGCTAATCATGGGCTCGGTCTCTTT. This translates into CSANHGLGLF. The rearrangement uses TRBV20-1 and TRBJ1-1; D gene uncertain. Germline V gene data show CDR1 as DFQATT and CDR2 as SNEGSKA (reference sequence). The CDR3 spans 10 residues.

Many counts were recorded for this clone. J is TRBJ2-7 and V is TRBV5-1; D unresolved. The CDR3 length is 14 residues. Germline values: CDR1 SGHRS, CDR2 YFSETQ. V was cut by 4 bases and J by 2 bases, with 13 bases left in between. CDR3: CASSPEISTYEQYF. In DNA form, the CDR3 reads TGCGCCAGCAGCCCAGAAATAAGTACCTACGAGCAGTACTTC.

The sample holds many counts of this clone. The chain recombines TRBV7-9 with TRBJ1-2, with TRBD1 as a possible D gene (6 bases). Germline V lookup: CDR1 SEHNR, CDR2 FQNEAQ (reference sequence). V lost 3 bases and J lost 5, with 10 bases in between. The CDR3 covers 13 residues. The CDR3 region is CASSFAQGYGYTF. CDR3 DNA: TGTGCCAGCAGCTTCGCACAGGGTTATGGCTACACCTTC. Using reference TRBV7-9 and TRBJ1-2 for the parts outside the CDR3, the full variable domain is DTGVSQNPRHKITKRGQNVTFRCDPISEHNRLYWYRQTLGQGPEFLTYFQNEAQLEKSRLLSDRFSAERPKGSFSTLEIQRTEQGDSAMYLCASSFAQGYGYTFGSGTRLTVV.